This TCR beta chain was recorded in a study of T-cell memory formation after mild COVID-19. Each CDR3 protein is one row after TCRdb ran MiXCR on the 5' RACE reads. The sample contains about 390,000 distinct CDR3 sequences, more than 20% of which appear only once. The CDR3 contains 13 residues. V lost 3 bases and J 4 bases, leaving 9 bases between the germline ends. The germline V gene encodes CDR1 SNHLY and CDR2 FYNNEI. Study-wide results and caveats: Clones that got smaller from day 15 to 85 had even CD4/CD8, while clones growing later tipped toward CD4+.

With respect to this clonotype: The antigen is unknown.

J is TRBJ1-2 and V is TRBV2; D unclear. This TCR was recovered from an adult woman who had mild COVID-19 (a few samples of this study predate the infection). Cell type and time point are not known. Specimen: PBMCs or a T cell subset sorted from them (not recorded which). CDR3 bases: TGTGCCAGCAGTGATCGGAGACTCTATGGCTACACCTTC. Its translation is CASSDRRLYGYTF.